This entry lists 28 T cell receptor beta chains sequenced from one sample in a study of T cells expressing NK-cell markers. TCRdb reprocessed the 5' RACE reads, with one entry per CDR3 protein and no DNA. Its listing shows some 440,000 distinct CDR3 sequences. Source material: blood T cells: a sorted CD56 or NKG2C T cell subset, CD4+ or CD8+ T cells, or bulk PBMC T cells (not recorded which). The receptor source for this set is a woman between 45 and 65 years old in good health.

This chain joins TRBV21-1 and TRBJ2-1; TCRdb indicates TRBD2, and absent DNA this call remains unverified. TRBV21-1 has pseudogene status. The CDR3 is made up of 17 amino acids. CDR3 protein: CASSTKTSGRPNNEQFF.

The chain is built from TRBV14 and TRBJ2-5; TCRdb's D gene call, TRBD2, goes unchecked for lack of DNA. The CDR3 runs 16 residues. Germline V gives CDR1 SGHDN, CDR2 FVKESK. CDR3 residues: CASSQVGLALSETQYF.

J is TRBJ2-1 and V is TRBV20-1; TCRdb returns TRBD2, unconfirmable since there is no DNA. In germline, CDR1 is DFQATT, CDR2 SNEGSKA (reference sequence). This CDR3 has 15 amino acids. The CDR3 sequence is CSARGLAGVRNEQFF.

The rearrangement links TRBV5-1 to TRBJ1-4; TCRdb's assignment of TRBD1 cannot be checked, as there is no DNA. Per the germline V gene, CDR1 is SGHRS and CDR2 is YFSETQ. There are 14 residues in the CDR3. CDR3 sequence: CASSPDGGYEKLFF.

The genes are TRBV12-3 or TRBV12-4 and TRBJ2-5; TCRdb reports TRBD1, a call that lacks DNA to check it against. The CDR3 runs 11 residues. CDR3 amino acids: CATHRGKTQYF.

The rearrangement links TRBV12-3 or TRBV12-4 to TRBJ1-1. The CDR3 runs 11 residues. CDR3 sequence reads: CASSPRIWAFF.

CDR3 sequence: CSAATPRGAGNTIYF. The chain combines TRBV20-1 with TRBJ1-3; TCRdb returns TRBD1, unconfirmable since there is no DNA. CDR1 is DFQATT and CDR2 is SNEGSKA in the germline V gene (reference sequence). The CDR3 sequence is 15 residues long.

This rearrangement joins TRBV6-1 to TRBJ1-1; TCRdb selects TRBD1, and the lack of DNA leaves this call unchecked. The CDR3 is 14 residues long. CDR1 and CDR2 (germline): MNHNS, SASEGT. CDR3 residues: CASSEVQVQGEAFF.

The V gene is TRBV7-2, the J gene TRBJ2-5; checking the TCRdb D call of TRBD2 is not possible without DNA. The CDR3 has 14 residues. Germline assignment: CDR1 SGHTA and CDR2 FQGNSA. The CDR3 protein is CASSPWLDQETQYF.

The chain has TRBV4-1 and TRBJ2-1; no DNA is available, so the TRBD1 call from TCRdb remains unchecked. The CDR3 length is 16 residues. In germline, CDR1 is MGHRA, CDR2 YSYEKL. CDR3 loop: CASSQDAQGIYNEQFF.

The J gene is TRBJ1-1, the V gene TRBV5-1. Germline CDR1 is SGHRS and CDR2 is YFSETQ. The CDR3 sequence is 13 residues long. This CDR3 reads CASRSGGDTEAFF.

V and J are TRBV25-1 and TRBJ1-4; TCRdb designates TRBD1, a call that cannot be tested without DNA. Germline V gene sequence: CDR1 MGHDK, CDR2 SYGVNS. The CDR3 is made up of 19 amino acids. CDR3 in amino acids: CASSELVNEFSGLDEKLFF.

V is TRBV27 and J is TRBJ2-7; TCRdb designates TRBD2, a call that cannot be tested without DNA. Per the germline V gene, CDR1 is MNHEY and CDR2 is SMNVEV (reference sequence). This CDR3 is built from 17 residues. The CDR3 sequence: CASSPTSGSGGAWEQYF.

This rearrangement joins TRBV5-1 to TRBJ2-1. Germline-derived CDR1 and CDR2 are SGHRS and YFSETQ. The CDR3 covers 15 residues. The CDR3 sequence is CASSLGVTGNNEQFF.

The chain has TRBV24-1 and TRBJ2-1; TCRdb's assignment of TRBD1 cannot be checked, as there is no DNA. The CDR3 is 13 amino acids. CDR1 is KGHDR, CDR2 SFDVKD, per germline. CDR3 region: CATSDPGVSGPFF.

This chain's CDR3 is CASSTGTEGETQYF. The gene calls are TRBV7-7 and TRBJ2-5; TCRdb lists TRBD1, though no DNA is available to test this call. The CDR3 length is 14 residues. Germline assignment: CDR1 SSHAT and CDR2 FNYEAQ (reference sequence).

The chain has TRBV5-1 and TRBJ2-5; TCRdb reports TRBD1, a call that lacks DNA to check it against. This CDR3 region has 14 residues. Germline V gives CDR1 SGHRS, CDR2 YFSETQ. CDR3 region: CASSFPGGKETQYF.

The gene calls are TRBV20-1 and TRBJ2-7; TCRdb indicates TRBD1, and absent DNA this call remains unverified. CDR3 length: 15 amino acids. CDR1 and CDR2 from the germline V gene are DFQATT and SNEGSKA (reference sequence). This CDR3 reads CSASRPGTGGGEQYF.

The chain joins TRBV9 to TRBJ2-3; with no DNA, the TCRdb D assignment of TRBD2 cannot be verified. The length of the CDR3 is 13 residues. Germline CDR1 reads SGDLS; CDR2 reads YYNGEE. CDR3 loop: CASGGRGTDTQYF.

This chain uses TRBV5-1 with TRBJ1-6; TCRdb indicates TRBD1, and absent DNA this call remains unverified. The CDR3 runs to 15 residues. The germline V gene encodes CDR1 SGHRS and CDR2 YFSETQ. The CDR3 sequence is CASSAGQGGNSPLHF.

This chain links TRBV12-3 or TRBV12-4 with TRBJ1-1; TCRdb selects TRBD1, and the lack of DNA leaves this call unchecked. The CDR3 extends over 15 amino acids. The CDR3 spells CASSIRQGAMAEAFF.

The chain couples TRBV10-1 to TRBJ2-3. The germline V gene encodes CDR1 WNHNN and CDR2 SYGVQD (reference sequence). CDR3 length: 14 amino acids. CDR3 protein: CASSVGTSTDTQYF.

V is TRBV20-1 and J is TRBJ2-7; TCRdb proposes TRBD2, but this gene call is untestable without DNA. The CDR3 totals 16 residues. CDR1 and CDR2 (germline): DFQATT, SNEGSKA (reference sequence). The CDR3 loop reads CSARTSGRAGLHEQYF.

The gene calls are TRBV2 and TRBJ2-2; the D gene TCRdb calls, TRBD1, cannot be checked with no DNA. CDR1 is SNHLY, CDR2 FYNNEI, per germline. The CDR3 is made up of 14 amino acids. The CDR3 region is CARGTGSGTGELFF.

V and J are TRBV20-1 and TRBJ1-6; TCRdb indicates TRBD1, and absent DNA this call remains unverified. The CDR3 loop spans 13 amino acids. CDR1 is DFQATT and CDR2 is SNEGSKA in the germline V gene (reference sequence). The CDR3 is CSARRQGNSPLHF.

The chain links TRBV12-3 or TRBV12-4 to TRBJ2-5. The CDR3 spans 16 residues. The CDR3: CASGEHTPWGQETQYF.

This chain links TRBV6-1 with TRBJ1-2; the TRBD1 assignment by TCRdb is unverifiable without DNA. The CDR3 runs to 16 residues. Per germline, CDR1 MNHNS and CDR2 SASEGT. CDR3: CASSEAGVATNYGYTF.

V gene TRBV5-5 combines with J gene TRBJ2-1. The CDR3 loop spans 14 amino acids. Germline V gives CDR1 SGHKS, CDR2 YYEKEE (reference sequence). CDR3 residues: CASSLYGAYNEQFF.